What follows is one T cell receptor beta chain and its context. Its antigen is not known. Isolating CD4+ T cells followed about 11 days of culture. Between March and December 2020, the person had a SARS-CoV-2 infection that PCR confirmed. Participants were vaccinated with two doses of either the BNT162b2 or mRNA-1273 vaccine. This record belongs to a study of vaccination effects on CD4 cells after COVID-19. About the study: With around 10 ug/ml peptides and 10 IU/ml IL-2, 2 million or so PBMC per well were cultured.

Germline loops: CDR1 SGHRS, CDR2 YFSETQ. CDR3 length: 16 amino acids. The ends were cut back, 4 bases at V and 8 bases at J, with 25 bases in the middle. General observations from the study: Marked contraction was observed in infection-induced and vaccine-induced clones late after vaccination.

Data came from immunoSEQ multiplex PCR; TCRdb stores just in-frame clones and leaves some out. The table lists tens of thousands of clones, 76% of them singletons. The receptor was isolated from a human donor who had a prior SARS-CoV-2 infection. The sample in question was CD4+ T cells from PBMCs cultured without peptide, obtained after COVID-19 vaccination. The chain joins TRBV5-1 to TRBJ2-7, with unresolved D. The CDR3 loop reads CASSQRDTSLGSKQYF. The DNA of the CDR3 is TGCGCCAGCAGCCAAAGAGACACCTCCTTGGGGTCAAAGCAGTACTTC.